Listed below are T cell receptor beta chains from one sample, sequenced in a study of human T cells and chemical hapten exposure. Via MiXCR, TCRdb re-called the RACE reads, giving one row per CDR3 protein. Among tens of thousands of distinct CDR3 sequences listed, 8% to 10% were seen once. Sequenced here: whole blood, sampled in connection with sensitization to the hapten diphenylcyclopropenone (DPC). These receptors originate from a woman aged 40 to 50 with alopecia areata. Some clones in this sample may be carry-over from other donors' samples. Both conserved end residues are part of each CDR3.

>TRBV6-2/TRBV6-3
CASSYLPGRRNTEAFF
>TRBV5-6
CASTTWGYEKLFF
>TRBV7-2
CASSLAGWRGRYNEQFF
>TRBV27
CASSWGVQETQYF
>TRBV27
CASSKQGYGYTF
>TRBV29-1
CSVEAPDRVPSYNEQFF
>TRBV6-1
CASSGRGGPSTDTQYF
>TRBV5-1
CASSLAVGQKETQYF
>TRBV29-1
CSVERTEETQYF
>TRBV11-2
CASSLGGTSAGDTQYF
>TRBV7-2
CASSFIRSYGYTF
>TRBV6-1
CASSPLPDLSNQPQHF
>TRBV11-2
CASSLPLAGGRYNEQFF
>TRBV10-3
CAIKRGLGSAYEQYF